This T cell receptor beta chain was recorded in a study of CD8+ T cells in alopecia areata. RNA extraction was followed by reverse transcription into cDNA, which acted as the sequencing template. Data came from immunoSEQ multiplex PCR; TCRdb stores just in-frame clones and leaves some out. The sample records roughly 150,000 clones, about 60% being singletons. CDR3 length: 14 amino acids. Germline assignment: CDR1 KGHSH and CDR2 LQKENI. The V and J ends lost 6 bases and 0 bases respectively, with 11 bases between them. The V gene is TRBV18, the J gene TRBJ1-1; maybe TRBD1 (5 bases). This TCR was recovered from a human donor with alopecia areata. Sequenced material: CD4+ T cells sorted from blood, taken at week 0. The CDR3 here is CASSAGTMNTEAFF. CDR3 nucleotides: TGTGCCAGCTCGGCCGGGACCATGAACACTGAAGCTTTCTTT.